These 3 T cell receptor beta chains came from one sample sequenced in a study of shared clonotypes between healthy human individuals. Cells designated naive CD8 were CD45RO-negative and were positively selected for CCR7, with terminally differentiated effector memory CD45RA+ cells excluded. Data came from immunoSEQ multiplex PCR; TCRdb stores just in-frame clones and leaves some out. The sample lists millions of clones; about 95% were seen once. The sequencing sample was made of naive CD8+ T cells sorted from blood. The receptor set was obtained from a man between 18 and 29 years old in good health.

The chain couples TRBV4-1 to TRBJ1-4, with D unclear. V was trimmed by 1 base and J by 8 bases, leaving 5 bases between them. Germline CDR1 is MGHRA and CDR2 is YSYEKL. This CDR3 is 12 amino acids long. In DNA form, the CDR3 reads TGCGCCAGCAGCCAAGGGCAGGAAAAACTGTTTTTT. This codes for CASSQGQEKLFF.

The chain carries TRBV19 and TRBJ2-7, with TRBD2 matching 8 bases. The CDR3 length is 15 residues. The germline gives CDR1 LNHDA, CDR2 SQIVND (reference sequence). V shed 2 bases, J shed 2 bases, and the junction held 5 bases outside the gene matches. The CDR3 nucleotides are TGTGCCAGTAGTATATCGGCGGGGGGTACCTACGAGCAGTACTTC. This codes for CASSISAGGTYEQYF.

This chain uses TRBV12-5 with TRBJ1-5; D is unclear. The CDR3 sequence is 16 residues long. Between the trimmed V and J ends, which lost 2 bases and 3 bases, there was a span of 14 bases. Germline loops: CDR1 LGHNT, CDR2 FRNRAP. The CDR3 coding sequence is TGTGCTAGTGGTTTGTCGACCGGGTGCCACAATCAGCCCCAGCATTTT. Translating gives CASGLSTGCHNQPQHF.